These 2 T cell receptor beta chains originate from one sample sequenced in a study of blood T cell repertoires in COVID-19. Only in-frame clones appear in the TCRdb table, and some are missing; sequencing was by immunoSEQ multiplex PCR. The sample comprises some 200,000 clones, around 84% of which are singletons, and roughly 13% rests with the top ten. Sequenced: peripheral blood. Source of these receptors: a human donor in a cohort sampled during active COVID-19.

The chain uses TRBV5-1 and TRBJ2-7; 7 bases agree with TRBD2. The junction had 9 bases not matched to a gene; V was cut back by 6 bases and J by 0 bases. The CDR3 covers 15 residues. CDR1 and CDR2 (germline): SGHRS, YFSETQ. The CDR3 DNA follows: TGCGCCAGCATCCCGACGGCGGGGGACTCCTACGAGCAGTACTTC. Translating gives CASIPTAGDSYEQYF.

The chain recombines TRBV2 with TRBJ1-6, with D perhaps matching TRBD1 (5 bases). Germline CDR1 reads SNHLY; CDR2 reads FYNNEI. V was clipped by 6 bases and J by 8 bases, with 17 bases between them. This CDR3 has 15 residues. CDR3 protein: CASSRQGVVHSPLHF. In DNA form, the CDR3 reads TGTGCCAGCAGCAGACAAGGGGTTGTGCATTCACCCCTCCACTTT.